This is a list of T cell receptor beta chains from one sample in a study of CD8+CD57+ T cells in acquired aplastic anemia. TCRdb re-called the reads with MiXCR, one entry per CDR3 protein. The sample comprises 450,000 to 600,000 distinct CDR3 sequences, more than 25% of which are singletons, and about 0.8% rests with the top ten. Source material: sorted CD4+, CD8+, or CD8+CD57+ T cells (not recorded which) from PBMCs. Source of these receptors: a human donor with aplastic anemia. CDR3s include the opening cysteine and the closing phenylalanine or tryptophan. The order of the fields is clone size, J gene, D gene, V gene, CDR3 protein, CDR3 DNA. A D gene is named only where the DNA matches it firmly. Size values are once, few and many counts, or a class for expanded clones, and some rows have none.

abundance: few; j_gene: TRBJ2-2; d_gene: NA; v_gene: TRBV7-2; CDR3aa: CASSQGAGELFF; CDR3nt: TGTGCCAGCAGCCAAGGGGCCGGGGAGCTGTTTTTT
abundance: NA; j_gene: TRBJ2-2; d_gene: TRBD2; v_gene: TRBV11-2; CDR3aa: CASSRQSGGLANTGELFF; CDR3nt: TGTGCCAGCAGCCGGCAAAGCGGGGGCCTCGCGAACACCGGGGAGCTGTTTTTT
abundance: NA; j_gene: TRBJ1-1; d_gene: NA; v_gene: TRBV2; CDR3aa: CASSDPPEAFF; CDR3nt: TGTGCCAGCAGTGATCCCCCTGAAGCTTTCTTT
abundance: NA; j_gene: TRBJ2-7; d_gene: NA; v_gene: TRBV7-8; CDR3aa: CASSVDSTYEQYF; CDR3nt: TGTGCCAGCAGCGTAGACAGCACCTACGAGCAGTACTTC
abundance: many; j_gene: TRBJ1-2; d_gene: NA; v_gene: TRBV9; CDR3aa: CASSYDSQVNYGYTF; CDR3nt: TGTGCCAGCAGCTACGACAGCCAGGTTAACTATGGCTACACCTTC
abundance: NA; j_gene: TRBJ2-1; d_gene: NA; v_gene: TRBV10-3; CDR3aa: CAIFATVDNERFF; CDR3nt: TGTGCCATCTTCGCGACGGTCGACAATGAGCGGTTCTTC
abundance: many; j_gene: TRBJ2-7; d_gene: TRBD2; v_gene: TRBV7-2; CDR3aa: CASSRLAGPVARYF; CDR3nt: TGTGCCAGCAGTAGACTAGCGGGGCCAGTCGCGCGGTACTTC
abundance: NA; j_gene: TRBJ2-1; d_gene: NA; v_gene: TRBV6-1; CDR3aa: CASSEEAYNEQFF; CDR3nt: TGTGCCAGCAGTGAAGAGGCTTACAATGAGCAGTTCTTC
abundance: many; j_gene: TRBJ2-2; d_gene: TRBD1; v_gene: TRBV15; CDR3aa: CATSRGGQGRTGELFF; CDR3nt: TGTGCCACCAGCAGAGGTGGACAGGGGAGGACCGGGGAGCTGTTTTTT
abundance: NA; j_gene: TRBJ1-1; d_gene: NA; v_gene: TRBV29-1; CDR3aa: CSVGAGMNTEAFF; CDR3nt: TGCAGCGTAGGGGCAGGGATGAACACTGAAGCTTTCTTT
abundance: many; j_gene: TRBJ1-6; d_gene: TRBD1; v_gene: TRBV19; CDR3aa: CASGQLPGQGGSPLHF; CDR3nt: TGTGCCAGTGGACAGCTACCGGGACAGGGGGGATCACCCCTCCACTTT
abundance: few; j_gene: TRBJ2-7; d_gene: NA; v_gene: TRBV3-1; CDR3aa: CASSQGASPYHEQYF; CDR3nt: TGTGCCAGCAGCCAAGGGGCCTCCCCGTACCACGAGCAGTACTTC
abundance: few; j_gene: TRBJ2-1; d_gene: NA; v_gene: TRBV24-1; CDR3aa: CATSDLDGEQFF; CDR3nt: TGTGCCACCAGTGATCTGGACGGTGAGCAGTTCTTC
abundance: many; j_gene: TRBJ1-2; d_gene: NA; v_gene: TRBV6-5; CDR3aa: CASSYAPSRGYTF; CDR3nt: TGTGCCAGCAGTTACGCACCGTCGCGTGGCTACACCTTC
abundance: NA; j_gene: TRBJ2-1; d_gene: NA; v_gene: TRBV2; CDR3aa: CASSPSSSNSGYEQFF; CDR3nt: TGTGCCAGCTCGCCCTCTAGCAGTAACTCAGGGTATGAGCAGTTCTTC
abundance: many; j_gene: TRBJ2-5; d_gene: NA; v_gene: TRBV10-3; CDR3aa: CAISELDSGETQYF; CDR3nt: TGTGCCATCAGTGAGTTGGATTCCGGAGAGACCCAGTACTTC
abundance: NA; j_gene: TRBJ1-2; d_gene: NA; v_gene: TRBV2; CDR3aa: CASSGWAGVETNYGYTF; CDR3nt: TGTGCCAGCAGTGGGTGGGCAGGGGTAGAGACTAACTATGGCTACACCTTC
abundance: NA; j_gene: TRBJ2-7; d_gene: TRBD2; v_gene: TRBV11-1; CDR3aa: CASSSWGGLDSYEQYF; CDR3nt: TGTGCCAGCAGCTCCTGGGGGGGACTAGATTCCTACGAGCAGTACTTC
abundance: NA; j_gene: TRBJ1-3; d_gene: TRBD1; v_gene: TRBV20-1; CDR3aa: CSASRSTGGISSGNTIYF; CDR3nt: TGCAGTGCTAGTAGGTCAACAGGGGGTATTTCCTCTGGAAACACCATATATTTT
abundance: NA; j_gene: TRBJ1-3; d_gene: NA; v_gene: TRBV4-2; CDR3aa: CASSQDWTVAISGNTIYF; CDR3nt: TGTGCCAGCAGCCAAGATTGGACAGTGGCTATCTCTGGAAACACCATATATTTT
abundance: many; j_gene: TRBJ1-5; d_gene: NA; v_gene: TRBV2; CDR3aa: CASRQEPSNQPQHF; CDR3nt: TGTGCCAGCAGACAGGAGCCTAGCAATCAGCCCCAGCATTTT
abundance: many; j_gene: TRBJ1-6; d_gene: NA; v_gene: TRBV7-8; CDR3aa: CASSLEDSPLHF; CDR3nt: TGTGCCAGCAGCTTAGAAGATTCACCCCTCCACTTT
abundance: few; j_gene: TRBJ2-1; d_gene: NA; v_gene: TRBV24-1; CDR3aa: CATSRLEKPGYNGQFF; CDR3nt: TGTGCCACCAGTCGACTCGAAAAGCCCGGGTACAATGGGCAGTTCTTC
abundance: few; j_gene: TRBJ2-1; d_gene: TRBD1; v_gene: TRBV9; CDR3aa: CASSGPTWDRQNNEQFF; CDR3nt: TGTGCCAGCAGCGGACCAACGTGGGACAGGCAAAACAATGAGCAGTTCTTC
abundance: few; j_gene: TRBJ1-6; d_gene: TRBD1; v_gene: TRBV4-1; CDR3aa: CASSQSATGRNSPLHF; CDR3nt: TGCGCCAGCAGCCAATCGGCGACAGGGCGCAATTCACCCCTCCACTTT
abundance: many; j_gene: TRBJ1-2; d_gene: TRBD1; v_gene: TRBV19; CDR3aa: CASLRRAGGYGYTF; CDR3nt: TGTGCCAGTCTTCGACGGGCAGGGGGCTATGGCTACACCTTC
abundance: many; j_gene: TRBJ2-7; d_gene: NA; v_gene: TRBV27; CDR3aa: CASSPPTGSYEQYF; CDR3nt: TGTGCCAGCAGTCCCCCGACAGGCTCCTACGAGCAGTACTTC
abundance: NA; j_gene: TRBJ2-7; d_gene: NA; v_gene: TRBV3-1; CDR3aa: CASSRQREQYF; CDR3nt: TGTGCCAGCAGCCGCCAGAGGGAGCAGTACTTC
abundance: NA; j_gene: TRBJ2-7; d_gene: TRBD2; v_gene: TRBV12-3/TRBV12-4; CDR3aa: CASSSRLASSGGAYEQYF; CDR3nt: TGTGCCAGCAGTTCGCGACTAGCCTCTAGCGGGGGGGCCTACGAGCAGTACTTC
abundance: few; j_gene: TRBJ2-7; d_gene: TRBD1; v_gene: TRBV5-1; CDR3aa: CASSVLTGGPYEQYF; CDR3nt: TGCGCCAGCAGCGTATTGACAGGGGGCCCCTACGAGCAGTACTTC
abundance: NA; j_gene: TRBJ2-1; d_gene: TRBD2; v_gene: TRBV20-1; CDR3aa: CSALRGREIEQFF; CDR3nt: TGCAGTGCTCTCAGAGGGCGGGAGATAGAGCAGTTCTTC
abundance: NA; j_gene: TRBJ2-3; d_gene: TRBD2; v_gene: TRBV2; CDR3aa: CASRGGSDRTTDTQYF; CDR3nt: TGTGCCAGCCGGGGGGGGTCGGATCGTACCACAGATACGCAGTATTTT
abundance: NA; j_gene: TRBJ1-2; d_gene: NA; v_gene: TRBV4-1; CDR3aa: CASSQTGLNRANYGYTF; CDR3nt: TGCGCCAGCAGCCAAACTGGGTTGAACAGAGCTAACTATGGCTACACCTTC
abundance: few; j_gene: TRBJ2-3; d_gene: NA; v_gene: TRBV11-2; CDR3aa: CASSLKAGASTDTQYF; CDR3nt: TGTGCCAGCAGCTTAAAGGCGGGGGCCAGCACAGATACGCAGTATTTT
abundance: many; j_gene: TRBJ2-3; d_gene: NA; v_gene: TRBV5-4; CDR3aa: CASRRTIFPDTQYF; CDR3nt: TGTGCCAGCAGGAGGACTATCTTTCCAGATACGCAGTATTTT
abundance: many; j_gene: TRBJ2-7; d_gene: TRBD1; v_gene: TRBV2; CDR3aa: CASSAQGQAVHYEQYF; CDR3nt: TGTGCCAGCAGCGCACAGGGACAGGCGGTCCACTACGAGCAGTACTTC
abundance: few; j_gene: TRBJ1-5; d_gene: NA; v_gene: TRBV3-1; CDR3aa: CASSQEQNSNQPQHF; CDR3nt: TGTGCCAGCAGCCAAGAGCAGAATAGCAATCAGCCCCAGCATTTT
abundance: NA; j_gene: TRBJ1-6; d_gene: NA; v_gene: TRBV5-4; CDR3aa: CASSLGQVYNSPLHF; CDR3nt: TGTGCCAGCAGCTTGGGACAGGTCTATAATTCACCCCTCCACTTT
abundance: NA; j_gene: TRBJ1-1; d_gene: NA; v_gene: TRBV7-8; CDR3aa: CASSLLNGDATEAFF; CDR3nt: TGTGCCAGCAGCCTTTTGAACGGGGACGCTACTGAAGCTTTCTTT
abundance: NA; j_gene: TRBJ1-2; d_gene: NA; v_gene: TRBV12-3/TRBV12-4; CDR3aa: CASSPQGQEWYGYTF; CDR3nt: TGTGCCAGCAGTCCCCAGGGACAAGAGTGGTATGGCTACACCTTC
abundance: NA; j_gene: TRBJ2-7; d_gene: TRBD1; v_gene: TRBV29-1; CDR3aa: CSVEFRGRFGQYF; CDR3nt: TGCAGCGTTGAATTCAGGGGGCGATTCGGGCAGTACTTC
abundance: many; j_gene: TRBJ2-5; d_gene: NA; v_gene: TRBV4-1; CDR3aa: CASSQEANQETQYF; CDR3nt: TGCGCCAGCAGCCAAGAGGCTAACCAAGAGACCCAGTACTTC
abundance: NA; j_gene: TRBJ1-2; d_gene: NA; v_gene: TRBV20-1; CDR3aa: CSAREGWGYGYTF; CDR3nt: TGCAGCGCAAGGGAGGGTTGGGGCTACGGCTACACCTTC
abundance: many; j_gene: TRBJ1-3; d_gene: TRBD1; v_gene: TRBV20-1; CDR3aa: CSARPNGQGGSGNTIYF; CDR3nt: TGCAGTGCTAGACCTAATGGACAGGGGGGCTCTGGAAACACCATATATTTT
abundance: once; j_gene: TRBJ2-5; d_gene: TRBD1; v_gene: TRBV20-1; CDR3aa: CSAVEGQGRETQYF; CDR3nt: TGCAGTGCTGTCGAGGGACAGGGACGGGAGACCCAGTACTTC
abundance: many; j_gene: TRBJ1-1; d_gene: NA; v_gene: TRBV19; CDR3aa: CASSIVGRGDTEAFF; CDR3nt: TGTGCCAGTAGTATAGTAGGCAGAGGGGACACTGAAGCTTTCTTT